This TCR beta chain was identified in a study of CD8 T cells in ankylosing spondylitis. Points from the study as a whole: There was a TCR beta motif, made of several highly homologous variants, that appeared characteristic of ankylosing spondylitis blood.

This clonotype was counted many times. The antigen is unknown. TCRdb redid the calling of the 5' RACE reads with MiXCR, one entry per CDR3 protein. The sample has about 540,000 distinct CDR3 sequences; about 13% are singletons. The receptor's source is a male donor with ankylosing spondylitis. Sequenced material: blood, either unsorted or a sorted T cell fraction (not recorded which).

CDR3 in DNA: TGCGCCAGCAGCTCTGGACAGGGGCGGGAGACCCAGTACTTC. It codes for CASSSGQGRETQYF. The rearrangement uses TRBV5-1 and TRBJ2-5; 9 bases are a match to TRBD1. Germline CDR1 and CDR2: SGHRS and YFSETQ. This CDR3 contains 14 residues. V shed 3 bases and J 5 bases; nucleotides not matched to a gene: 5. The variable domain in full, with the rest retrieved from reference TRBV5-1 and TRBJ2-5, is KAGVTQTPRYLIKTRGQQVTLSCSPISGHRSVSWYQQTPGQGLQFLFEYFSETQRNKGNFPGRFSGRQFSNSRSEMNVSTLELGDSALYLCASSSGQGRETQYFGPGTRLLVL.